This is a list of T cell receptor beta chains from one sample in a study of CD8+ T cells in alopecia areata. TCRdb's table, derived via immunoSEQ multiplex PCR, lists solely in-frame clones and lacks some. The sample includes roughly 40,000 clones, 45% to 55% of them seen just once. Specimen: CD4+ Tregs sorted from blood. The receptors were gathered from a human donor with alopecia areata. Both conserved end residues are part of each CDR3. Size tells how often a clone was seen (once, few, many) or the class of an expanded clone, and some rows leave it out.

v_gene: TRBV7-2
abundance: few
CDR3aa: CASSPGGGAYEQYF

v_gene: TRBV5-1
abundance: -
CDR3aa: CASSLEGAGGQPQHF

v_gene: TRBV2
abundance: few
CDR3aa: CASEKIAGESYYNEQFF

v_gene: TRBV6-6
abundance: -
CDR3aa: CASSYPAGGSEQFF

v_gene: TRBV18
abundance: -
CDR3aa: CASSPGAGNTIYF

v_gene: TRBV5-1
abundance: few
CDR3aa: CASSRAGGSGEKLFF

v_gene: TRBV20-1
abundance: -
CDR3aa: CSAGARAEQYF

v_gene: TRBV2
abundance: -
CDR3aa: CASTRQGVETQYF

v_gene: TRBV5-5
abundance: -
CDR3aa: CASSLAPTYEQYF

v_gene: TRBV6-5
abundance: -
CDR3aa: CASSRGGRYEQYF

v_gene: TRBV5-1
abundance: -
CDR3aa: CASSFRDREAFF

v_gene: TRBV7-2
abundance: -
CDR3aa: CASSSRGGGAYGYTF

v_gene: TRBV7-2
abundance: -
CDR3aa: CASSLVGTRVLEQYF

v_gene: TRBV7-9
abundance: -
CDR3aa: CASSFLLSGGNEKLFF

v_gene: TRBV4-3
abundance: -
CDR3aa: CASSPSVNFYEQYF

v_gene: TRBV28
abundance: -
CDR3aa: CASSLETEAFF

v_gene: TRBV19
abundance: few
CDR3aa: CARLIWEQYF

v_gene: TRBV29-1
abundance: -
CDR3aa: CSGIGGADTQYF

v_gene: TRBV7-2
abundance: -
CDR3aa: CASSGQVPPATQYF

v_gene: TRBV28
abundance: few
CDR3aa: CASSLGGTGTGELFF

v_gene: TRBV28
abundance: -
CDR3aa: CASSFRGGLFNQPQHF

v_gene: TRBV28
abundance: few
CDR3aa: CASSSLAGRDF

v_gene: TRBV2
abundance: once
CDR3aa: CASRGFSSPLHF

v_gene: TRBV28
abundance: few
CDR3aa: CASSLLDRGRELFF

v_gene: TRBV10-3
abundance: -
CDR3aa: CAIKGIETSPLHF

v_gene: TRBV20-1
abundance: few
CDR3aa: CSARDRQEQYF

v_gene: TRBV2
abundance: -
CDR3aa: CASNGGGAPDTQYF

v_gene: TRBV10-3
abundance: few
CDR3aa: CAISGDYEQYF

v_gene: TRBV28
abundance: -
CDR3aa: CASSLFAGGQPQHF

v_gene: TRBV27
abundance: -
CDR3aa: CASSLQGTGANVLTF

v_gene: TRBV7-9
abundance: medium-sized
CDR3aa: CASSRGLAPGSYEQYF

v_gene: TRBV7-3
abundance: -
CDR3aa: CASSPGLRATQYF

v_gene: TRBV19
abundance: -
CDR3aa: CASSSGDRVYGYTF

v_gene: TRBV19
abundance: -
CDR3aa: CASSYGLAAASTDTQYF

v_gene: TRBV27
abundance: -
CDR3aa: CASSLYGWSTGELFF

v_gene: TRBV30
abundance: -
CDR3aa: CAWSRRPSGIMNTGELFF

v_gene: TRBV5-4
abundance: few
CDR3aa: CASSSGTTMDGYTF

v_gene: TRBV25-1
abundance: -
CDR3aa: CASSDLGVPGANVLTF

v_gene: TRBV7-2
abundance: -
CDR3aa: CASSLAPGTEAFF

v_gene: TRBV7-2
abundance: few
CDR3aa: CASSLKRKAQYF

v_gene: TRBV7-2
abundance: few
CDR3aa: CASSQAPGTGNYGYTF

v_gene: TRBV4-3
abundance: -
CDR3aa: CASSQGGTGWGGIYNEQFF

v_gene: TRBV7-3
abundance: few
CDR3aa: CASSSLALGDTQYF

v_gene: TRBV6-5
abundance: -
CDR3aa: CASSSGQGYNEQFF

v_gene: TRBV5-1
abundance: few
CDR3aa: CASSGTVADTQYF

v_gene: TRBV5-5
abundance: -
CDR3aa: CASSSWTGEVF

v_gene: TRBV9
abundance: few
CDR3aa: CASSQGGNANNEQFF

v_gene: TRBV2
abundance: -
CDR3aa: CASSPEQGGNEKLFF

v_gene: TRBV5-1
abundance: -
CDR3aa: CASRIRGTGREKLFF

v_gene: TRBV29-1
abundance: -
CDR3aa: CSVWDRVYEQYF

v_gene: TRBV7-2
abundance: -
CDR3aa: CASSLVWNYGYTF